This TCR beta chain was recorded in a study of T cells in Graves' hyperthyroidism and ophthalmopathy. Diagnoses were established using clinical symptoms, serum thyroxine and TRAb, thyroid ultrasound and orbital computed tomography. This clonotype has more than one count but fewer than ten. Losses at the gene ends were 4 bases for V and 0 bases for J; bases not matched to a gene: 13. Germline V lookup: CDR1 SEHNR, CDR2 FQNEAQ (reference sequence). CDR3 length: 20 amino acids. The investigators amplified TCR beta CDR3 regions from RNA transcripts. Carried out on the TCR CDR3, a first-round RT-PCR used the HTBI primer set. TCRdb passed the multiplex PCR reads through MiXCR, listing each CDR3 protein once. The profile shows roughly 800,000 distinct CDR3 sequences, over 35% of them singletons.

This sequence originates from a young man with Graves' hyperthyroidism. The V call is TRBV7-9, the J call TRBJ2-7; 15 nucleotides line up with TRBD2. Sequenced input: blood. CDR3 region: CASSSFPGTSGGSSSYEQYF. CDR3 DNA: TGTGCCAGCAGCTCCTTTCCCGGGACTAGCGGGGGGTCGAGCTCCTACGAGCAGTACTTC.